This T cell receptor (beta chain) stems from a study of long-term antiretroviral therapy in people with HIV. Researchers report immunoSEQ v3.0 was run at survey level. Libraries were prepared by immunoSEQ multiplex PCR; TCRdb keeps only in-frame clonotypes and omits some of them. The data contain tens of thousands of clones, about 86% of them singletons. V gave up 3 bases and J gave up 0 bases, with 18 bases separating them. The CDR3 is 18 amino acids. The sequences come from unsorted PBMCs, collected 0.8 years after starting antiretroviral therapy. This chain joins TRBV23-1 and TRBJ1-5, with D possibly matching TRBD1 (5 bases). TRBV23-1 qualifies as an ORF whose function is uncertain. This clonotype was obtained from a woman aged 25 to 39 with HIV. CDR3 nucleotides: TGCGCCAGCAGTCACCGCCCCCTCAGGGATATTAGCAATCAGCCCCAGCATTTT. This codes for CASSHRPLRDISNQPQHF.